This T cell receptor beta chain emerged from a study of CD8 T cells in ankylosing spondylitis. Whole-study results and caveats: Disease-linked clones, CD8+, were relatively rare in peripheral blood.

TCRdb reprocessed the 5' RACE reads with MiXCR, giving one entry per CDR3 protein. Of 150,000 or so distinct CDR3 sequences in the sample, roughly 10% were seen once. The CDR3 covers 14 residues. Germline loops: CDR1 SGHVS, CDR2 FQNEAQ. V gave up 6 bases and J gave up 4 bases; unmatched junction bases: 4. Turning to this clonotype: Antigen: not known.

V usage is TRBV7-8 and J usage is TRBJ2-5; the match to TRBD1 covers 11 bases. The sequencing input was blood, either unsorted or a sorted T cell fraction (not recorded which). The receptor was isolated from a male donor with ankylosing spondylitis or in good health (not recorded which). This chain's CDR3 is CASSPGQGAETQYF. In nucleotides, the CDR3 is TGTGCCAGCAGTCCTGGACAGGGGGCAGAGACCCAGTACTTC.